This entry lists 21 T cell receptor beta chains sequenced from one sample in a study of human CD8 memory T cell subsets. UMI-labeled 5' RACE yielded the TCR beta libraries. No DNA is given; TCRdb re-called the 5' RACE reads and lists each CDR3 protein once. The repertoire shows fewer than 20,000 distinct CDR3 sequences; the top ten hold roughly 5.9%. Sample: CD8+ T cells from PBMCs. The receptors derive from a human donor in good health.

The rearrangement joins TRBV11-2 to TRBJ2-7; TCRdb calls TRBD1, which cannot be checked without DNA. The CDR3 consists of 15 residues. Germline assignment: CDR1 SGHAT and CDR2 FQNNGV. CDR3 residues: CASSPGTGGIYEQYF.

The rearrangement links TRBV5-4 to TRBJ1-2. Germline V CDR1 and CDR2: SGHNT, YYREEE (reference sequence). The CDR3 totals 12 residues. CDR3 in amino acids: CASSAGPYGYTF.

V gene TRBV28 combines with J gene TRBJ1-5; the D call of TRBD1 rests on TCRdb alone, since no DNA is present to check it. This CDR3 region has 15 residues. CDR1 is MDHEN and CDR2 is SYDVKM in the germline V gene. This chain's CDR3 is CASSLMGHPNQPQHF. Drawing the rest from reference TRBV28 and TRBJ1-5, the complete variable domain is DVKVTQSSRYLVKRTGEKVFLECVQDMDHENMFWYRQDPGLGLRLIYFSYDVKMKEKGDIPEGYSVSREKKERFSLILESASTNQTSMYLCASSLMGHPNQPQHFGDGTRLSIL.

The chain employs TRBV6-5 and TRBJ1-1; the D call from TCRdb, TRBD1, cannot be confirmed without DNA. Germline lookup yields CDR1 MNHEY and CDR2 SVGAGI. This CDR3 is 15 amino acids long. Here the CDR3 reads CASSYSGQGFTEAFF.

The rearrangement joins TRBV24-1 to TRBJ2-1. Germline loops: CDR1 KGHDR, CDR2 SFDVKD. The CDR3 has 14 residues. CDR3 sequence reads: CATSDSKLGNEQFF.

V and J are TRBV27 and TRBJ1-5; TCRdb's assignment of TRBD1 cannot be checked, as there is no DNA. The germline gives CDR1 MNHEY, CDR2 SMNVEV (reference sequence). The CDR3 is 15 residues long. The CDR3 is CASSRVGQSNQPQHF.

The CDR3 is CASNTDRENEKLFF. The J gene is TRBJ1-4, the V gene TRBV2; TCRdb reports TRBD1, a call that lacks DNA to check it against. This CDR3 is built from 14 residues. Germline CDR1 and CDR2: SNHLY and FYNNEI.

The V call is TRBV20-1, the J call TRBJ1-1. Germline values: CDR1 DFQATT, CDR2 SNEGSKA (reference sequence). This CDR3 is 14 amino acids long. The CDR3 loop reads CSASLIGLGTEAFF.

The CDR3 spells CASGQSPTDTQYF. V gene TRBV5-5 combines with J gene TRBJ2-3; TCRdb proposes TRBD1, but this gene call is untestable without DNA. CDR3 length equals 13 residues. CDR1 is SGHKS, CDR2 YYEKEE, per germline (reference sequence). The full variable domain, its missing parts supplied by reference TRBV5-5 and TRBJ2-3, is DAGVTQSPTHLIKTRGQQVTLRCSPISGHKSVSWYQQVLGQGPQFIFQYYEKEERGRGNFPDRFSARQFPNYSSELNVNALLLGDSALYLCASGQSPTDTQYFGPGTRLTVL.

The chain recombines TRBV9 with TRBJ2-5; TCRdb reports TRBD2, a call that lacks DNA to check it against. Germline V lookup: CDR1 SGDLS, CDR2 YYNGEE. This CDR3 region has 14 residues. CDR3 sequence: CASSPPGGRETQYF.

The chain couples TRBV12-3 or TRBV12-4 to TRBJ2-7; checking the TCRdb D call of TRBD1 is not possible without DNA. The CDR3 extends over 18 amino acids. CDR3 sequence: CASSPGTGVSYFSYEQYF.

The chain is built from TRBV25-1 and TRBJ1-1; TCRdb calls TRBD1, which cannot be checked without DNA. CDR1 is MGHDK and CDR2 is SYGVNS in the germline V gene. The CDR3 runs 11 residues. The CDR3 sequence: CASIGGGGAFF.

This rearrangement joins TRBV6-1 to TRBJ2-1; TCRdb lists TRBD1, though no DNA is available to test this call. Germline V CDR1 and CDR2: MNHNS, SASEGT. The CDR3 is made up of 15 amino acids. The CDR3 here is CASKLGQVNYNEQFF.

This chain connects TRBV5-4 to TRBJ2-2; the D gene TCRdb calls, TRBD2, cannot be checked with no DNA. Germline assignment: CDR1 SGHNT and CDR2 YYREEE (reference sequence). CDR3 length: 14 residues. CDR3 in amino acids: CASSLGRDTGELFF.

V usage is TRBV27 and J usage is TRBJ1-1; absent DNA, TCRdb's TRBD1 call cannot be checked. Germline V gene data show CDR1 as MNHEY and CDR2 as SMNVEV (reference sequence). This CDR3 is built from 14 residues. This CDR3 reads CASSSTYAGPEAFF.

The V call is TRBV11-1, the J call TRBJ2-1; TCRdb indicates TRBD1, and absent DNA this call remains unverified. Looked up from germline, CDR1 is SGHAT and CDR2 is FQDESV (reference sequence). CDR3 length: 17 amino acids. The chain's CDR3 is CASSLLYDRPPYNEQFF.

CDR3: CASSQDGPPQPTF. The genes are TRBV4-2 and TRBJ1-2; TCRdb's D call, TRBD1, is unchecked because there is no DNA. Germline V gene sequence: CDR1 LGHNA, CDR2 YNFKEQ. The CDR3 has 13 residues.

The chain couples TRBV20-1 to TRBJ2-1; TCRdb's D call of TRBD1 is untestable without DNA. Germline loops: CDR1 DFQATT, CDR2 SNEGSKA (reference sequence). The CDR3 runs to 11 residues. This chain's CDR3 is CSGGAGHEQFF.

This chain connects TRBV7-6 to TRBJ2-7; as DNA is missing, the TRBD1 call by TCRdb cannot be tested. The germline CDR1 and CDR2 sequences are SGHVS and FNYEAQ. The CDR3 sequence is 15 residues long. The CDR3 spells CASSLRPGQGYEQYF. The full variable domain, in which reference TRBV7-6 and TRBJ2-7 provide the parts outside the CDR3, is GAGVSQSPRYKVTKRGQDVALRCDPISGHVSLYWYRQALGQGPEFLTYFNYEAQQDKSGLPNDRFSAERPEGSISTLTIQRTEQRDSAMYRCASSLRPGQGYEQYFGPGTRLTVT.

The V and J genes are TRBV24-1 and TRBJ2-1; the D call of TRBD1 rests on TCRdb alone, since no DNA is present to check it. CDR1 KGHDR and CDR2 SFDVKD come from the germline V gene. The CDR3 is 15 amino acids. The CDR3 spells CATSDLMGADNEQFF.

This chain connects TRBV4-3 to TRBJ2-7; TCRdb calls TRBD2, which cannot be checked without DNA. Germline V gene lookup returns CDR1 LGHNA and CDR2 YSLEER. CDR3 length equals 16 residues. CDR3 sequence reads: CASSQGGAGAGYEQYF.